The present T cell receptor beta chain was sequenced within a study of T cell changes during pregnancy in multiple sclerosis. The germline V gene encodes CDR1 SGHTA and CDR2 FQGNSA. The CDR3 has 15 residues. Trimming at V came to 1 base and at J to 7 bases, leaving 7 bases not matched to a gene. The protocol was immunoSEQ multiplex PCR, while the TCRdb copy is restricted to in-frame clones and leaves out a portion. Of tens of thousands of clones in the sample, 93% were seen once. The sequencing used peripheral blood, collected in the second trimester of pregnancy. The chain has TRBV7-2 and TRBJ2-7; 10 nucleotides match TRBD2. The source is a female donor with multiple sclerosis, enrolled in a pregnancy study. CDR3 loop: CASSLGLAGVGEQYF. DNA for the CDR3: TGTGCCAGCAGCTTAGGCCTAGCGGGGGTCGGGGAGCAGTACTTC. Filled out from reference TRBV7-2 and TRBJ2-7, the complete variable domain reads GAGVSQSPSNKVTEKGKDVELRCDPISGHTALYWYRQSLGQGLEFLIYFQGNSAPDKSGLPSDRFSAERTGGSVSTLTIQRTQQEDSAVYLCASSLGLAGVGEQYFGPGTRLTVT.